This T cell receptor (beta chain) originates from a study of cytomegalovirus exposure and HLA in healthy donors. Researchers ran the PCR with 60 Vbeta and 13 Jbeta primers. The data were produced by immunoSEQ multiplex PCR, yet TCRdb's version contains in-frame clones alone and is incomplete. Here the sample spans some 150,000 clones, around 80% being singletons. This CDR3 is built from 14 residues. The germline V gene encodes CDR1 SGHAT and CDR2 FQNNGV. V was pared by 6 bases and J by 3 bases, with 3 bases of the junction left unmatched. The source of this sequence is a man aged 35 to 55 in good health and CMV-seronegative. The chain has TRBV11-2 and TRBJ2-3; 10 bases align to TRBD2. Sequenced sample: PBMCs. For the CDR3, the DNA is TGTGCCAGCAGGGGGGGACTAGCGACAGATACGCAGTATTTT. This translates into CASRGGLATDTQYF.